This TCR beta chain emerged from a study of CD8+ T cells in alopecia areata. This clone has a handful of counts. As the sequencing template, cDNA was produced by extracting RNA and reverse transcribing it. Some clones are missing from TCRdb's copy, which holds only in-frame ones; the method was immunoSEQ multiplex PCR. Among about 64,000 clones listed, about 45% were seen once. V was shortened by 2 bases and J by 4 bases, with 6 bases between the two germline ends. Germline CDR1 SGHAT, CDR2 FQNNGV. The CDR3 consists of 12 residues. Treatment of the sample: oral pan-JAK inhibitor, 5-10 mg twice daily. The sequence derives from a human donor with alopecia areata. The sample consisted of CD8+ T cells sorted from blood, taken around week 36, from a patient treated with tofacitinib. The V gene is TRBV11-2, the J gene TRBJ2-7; a weak D match, TRBD1 (6 bases). The DNA of the CDR3 is TGTGCCAGCAGCTTACAGGGGTACGAGCAGTACTTC. Translation: CASSLQGYEQYF.